The 28 T cell receptor beta chains listed next were all sequenced from one sample in a study of glioma-infiltrating T cells after dendritic cell vaccination. Libraries were prepared by immunoSEQ multiplex PCR; TCRdb keeps only in-frame clonotypes and omits some of them. Of roughly 51,000 clones listed, 65% to 90% are singletons. Sequencing was performed on blood, taken before dendritic cell vaccination. The origin of the receptors is a human donor with glioblastoma.

The chain couples TRBV6-6 to TRBJ1-5; D remains unclear. This CDR3 has 13 amino acids. Germline CDR1 MNHNY, CDR2 SVGAGI (reference sequence). Trimming removed 2 bases from V and 1 base from J, with 3 bases in between. The CDR3 DNA reads TGTGCCAGCAGTTACCTAAGCAATCAGCCCCAGCATTTT. Its translation is CASSYLSNQPQHF.

The chain has TRBV28 and TRBJ1-2, with TRBD1 matching over 9 bases. J was trimmed by 5 bases and V by 5 bases; bases with no gene match: 6. The CDR3 runs 14 residues. Germline loops: CDR1 MDHEN, CDR2 SYDVKM. The CDR3 protein is CASSNAGTGYGYTF. The CDR3 region has the DNA TGTGCCAGCAGTAACGCCGGGACAGGGTATGGCTACACCTTC.

V usage is TRBV25-1 and J usage is TRBJ1-6; perhaps TRBD1 as D (6 bases). V dropped 3 bases and J dropped 2 bases, with 17 bases sitting between them. Germline CDR1 reads MGHDK; CDR2 reads SYGVNS. The CDR3 has 18 amino acids. The CDR3 is CASSDLSPGGAYNSPLHF. In nucleotides, the CDR3 is TGTGCCAGCAGTGATTTATCCCCGGGGGGCGCCTATAATTCACCCCTCCACTTT.

The CDR3 DNA is TGTGCCAGCAGCGTAGCGTCTCAAGAGACCCAGTACTTC. Protein product: CASSVASQETQYF. This sequence joins TRBV9 and TRBJ2-5; D is uncertain. The CDR3 is 13 residues long. Germline values: CDR1 SGDLS, CDR2 YYNGEE. Between the trimmed V and J ends, which lost 0 bases and 2 bases, there was a span of 5 bases.

The chain combines TRBV9 with TRBJ1-1, with 7 bases aligning to TRBD1. V lost 3 bases and J lost 4; bases outside the gene matches: 3. The CDR3 is made up of 13 amino acids. Germline V lookup: CDR1 SGDLS, CDR2 YYNGEE. In nucleotides, the CDR3 is TGTGCCAGCAGCGCCGGACAGGTCACTGAAGCTTTCTTT. Translating it yields CASSAGQVTEAFF.

This clone showed up just a few times. The chain combines TRBV11-1 with TRBJ2-5; TRBD1 aligns across 7 bases. The CDR3 has 19 amino acids. The germline gives CDR1 SGHAT, CDR2 FQDESV (reference sequence). Losses at the gene ends were 1 base for V and 2 bases for J; bases not matched to a gene: 16. The CDR3 is CASSLGYRDRKFQQETQYF. CDR3 in DNA: TGTGCCAGCAGCTTAGGATACCGGGACAGAAAATTCCAACAAGAGACCCAGTACTTC.

The V gene is TRBV4-1, the J gene TRBJ1-5; 9 bases map to TRBD1. The J segment lost 3 bases and the V segment lost 0 bases, leaving 6 bases of the junction unmatched. This CDR3 contains 17 residues. CDR1 MGHRA and CDR2 YSYEKL come from the germline V gene. CDR3 sequence reads: CASSQDGTGGLNQPQHF. In DNA form, the CDR3 reads TGCGCCAGCAGCCAAGATGGCACAGGGGGCCTCAATCAGCCCCAGCATTTT.

The V gene is TRBV4-2, the J gene TRBJ2-3; perhaps TRBD2 as D (6 bases). Trimming pared 1 base from V and 2 bases from J, leaving 13 bases between. The CDR3 consists of 16 residues. Germline-derived CDR1 and CDR2 are LGHNA and YNFKEQ. The CDR3 region has the DNA TGTGCCAGCAGCCAAGGGGGACGGGGGTACACAGATACGCAGTATTTT. This gives the protein CASSQGGRGYTDTQYF.

This clone was counted between two and nine times. Relative to the germline gene, one junction end is altered; a read error may explain this. The rearrangement joins TRBV7-9 to TRBJ1-1; 7 nucleotides line up with TRBD1. CDR1 SEHNR and CDR2 FQNEAQ come from the germline V gene (reference sequence). The CDR3 totals 16 residues. The CDR3 spells CASSLVSGTDKSEAFF. Here the CDR3 DNA reads TGTGCCAGCAGTTTAGTATCCGGGACAGACAAATCGGAAGCTTTCTTT.

This chain connects TRBV7-2 to TRBJ2-3; TRBD2 agrees at 8 bases. There are 14 residues in the CDR3. The V segment lost 6 bases and the J segment 10 bases; nucleotides outside the gene matches: 12. Germline V gene sequence: CDR1 SGHTA, CDR2 FQGNSA. The CDR3 sequence is CASSVSGRPLSQYF. CDR3 DNA sequence: TGTGCCAGCAGTGTGAGCGGGAGACCCCTATCGCAGTATTTT.

The DNA for the CDR3 is TGTGCCAGCAGTCGGACAGGGGTTAGCACAGATACGCAGTATTTT. Translated: CASSRTGVSTDTQYF. This chain uses TRBV2 with TRBJ2-3; TRBD1 matches 9 bases. Germline values: CDR1 SNHLY, CDR2 FYNNEI. The CDR3 has 15 residues. V was pared by 5 bases and J by 0 bases, with 3 bases of the junction left unmatched.

The chain links TRBV11-2 to TRBJ1-1; D is unresolved. The CDR3 contains 15 residues. Germline V gene sequence: CDR1 SGHAT, CDR2 FQNNGV. V lost 2 bases to trimming and J lost 5 bases, with 15 bases between them. CDR3 residues: CASSLSTAPWTEAFF. The CDR3 nucleotides read TGTGCCAGCAGCTTATCCACAGCCCCATGGACTGAAGCTTTCTTT.

The chain has TRBV30 and TRBJ2-7; a possible D gene is TRBD2 (5 bases). Germline V gene data show CDR1 as GTSNPN and CDR2 as SVGIG (reference sequence). Trimming removed 2 bases from V and 9 bases from J, with 14 bases in between. The CDR3 runs to 12 residues. This CDR3 reads CAWSLRGVGQYF. CDR3 coding DNA: TGTGCCTGGAGTCTCCGGGGAGTCGGGCAGTACTTC.

The chain links TRBV6-5 to TRBJ1-1; tentatively, D is TRBD1 (6 bases). Germline V gives CDR1 MNHEY, CDR2 SVGAGI. The CDR3 is 14 amino acids. V lost 7 bases and J lost 3, with 15 bases in between. The CDR3 region is CASTDRTLYTEAFF. CDR3 DNA: TGTGCCAGCACCGACAGGACACTCTACACTGAAGCTTTCTTT.

V is TRBV30 and J is TRBJ2-7; the D is unclear. CDR1 GTSNPN and CDR2 SVGIG come from the germline V gene (reference sequence). V lost 0 bases and J lost 1, with 4 bases in between. This CDR3 is built from 12 residues. This chain's CDR3 is CAWSVGSYEQYF. CDR3 DNA: TGTGCCTGGAGTGTCGGGTCCTACGAGCAGTACTTC. The complete variable domain, with remaining parts taken from reference TRBV30 and TRBJ2-7, reads SQTIHQWPATLVQPVGSPLSLECTVEGTSNPNLYWYRQAAGRGLQLLFYSVGIGQISSEVPQNLSASRPQDRQFILSSKKLLLSDSGFYLCAWSVGSYEQYFGPGTRLTVT.

As to this clone: The same CDR3 arises from other DNA sequences in this sample as well. J is TRBJ2-7 and V is TRBV5-1; maybe TRBD2 (6 bases). The CDR3 length is 15 residues. In germline, CDR1 is SGHRS, CDR2 YFSETQ. Trimming removed 0 bases at V and 4 bases at J, with 14 bases between. CDR3 region: CASSLVTGALYEQYF. The CDR3 bases are TGCGCCAGCAGCTTGGTAACGGGAGCCTTGTACGAGCAGTACTTC.

The gene calls are TRBV6-4 and TRBJ2-1, with a possible D match to TRBD2 (6 bases). Trimming removed 6 bases from V and 0 bases from J, with 9 bases in between. There are 14 residues in the CDR3. Germline loops: CDR1 MRHNA, CDR2 SNTAGT. CDR3 residues: CASSQEGSYNEQFF. Here the CDR3 DNA reads TGTGCCAGCAGCCAGGAGGGCTCCTACAATGAGCAGTTCTTC.

This rearrangement joins TRBV10-3 to TRBJ1-6; 7 nucleotides match TRBD1. V was pared by 4 bases and J by 5 bases, with 2 bases of the junction left unmatched. The CDR3 spans 14 residues. Germline V CDR1 and CDR2: ENHRY, SYGVKD. In DNA form, the CDR3 reads TGTGCCATCAGTGGGCAGGGGGATAATTCACCCCTCCACTTT. Encoded protein: CAISGQGDNSPLHF.

The chain uses TRBV6-5 and TRBJ2-7, with D maybe TRBD2 (7 bases). The CDR3 runs to 13 residues. The V gene lost 3 bases and the J gene lost 7 bases, with 13 bases spanning the gap. The V gene's germline CDR1 is MNHEY and CDR2 SVGAGI. In DNA form, the CDR3 reads TGTGCCAGCAGTTATGGCGGGGGCCTGGAGCAGTACTTC. Amino acid sequence: CASSYGGGLEQYF.

The chain couples TRBV5-6 to TRBJ2-7; 9 bases match TRBD1. Germline lookup yields CDR1 SGHDT and CDR2 YYEEEE. Trimming cost V 4 bases and J 3 bases; bases outside gene matches: 14. The CDR3 is made up of 17 amino acids. CDR3: CASSQYSPGQGSYEQYF. In DNA, the CDR3 is TGTGCCAGCAGCCAATACTCCCCGGGACAGGGAAGCTACGAGCAGTACTTC.

The chain carries TRBV6-6 and TRBJ1-5, with D hard to call. The CDR3 loop spans 12 amino acids. V gave up 6 bases and J gave up 6 bases, with 9 bases separating them. CDR1 and CDR2 from the germline V gene are MNHNY and SVGAGI (reference sequence). CDR3 sequence (DNA): TGTGCCAGCAGGTCGGGGAGTCAGCCCCAGCATTTT. Translation: CASRSGSQPQHF.

The chain recombines TRBV19 with TRBJ1-1, with D perhaps matching TRBD1 (5 bases). In germline, CDR1 is LNHDA, CDR2 SQIVND (reference sequence). Trimming shortened V by 3 bases and J by 3 bases, and 14 bases separated the two germline ends. The CDR3 sequence is 15 residues long. As DNA, the CDR3 is TGTGCCAGTAGTATTCAGGGCGCTAGTCACACTGAAGCTTTCTTT. Protein sequence: CASSIQGASHTEAFF.

A few counts support this clone. CDR3 DNA sequence: TGTGCCACCAGCAGCAACCAGGGACTGTACAATGAGCAGTTCTTC. Protein: CATSSNQGLYNEQFF. The chain couples TRBV15 to TRBJ2-1, with D perhaps TRBD2 (6 bases). The CDR3 covers 15 residues. V was cut by 3 bases and J by 4 bases, with 13 bases left in between. Germline values: CDR1 LNHNV, CDR2 YYDKDF (reference sequence).

The genes are TRBV10-1 and TRBJ2-7, with 8 bases fitting TRBD1. V lost 5 bases to trimming and J lost 5 bases; unmatched junction nucleotides: 14. This CDR3 comprises 16 residues. Germline V gene sequence: CDR1 WNHNN, CDR2 SYGVQD (reference sequence). The CDR3 DNA reads as TGCGCCAGCAGTCCTAACCCGGACAGGGTGACGGACGAGCAGTACTTC. Translating it yields CASSPNPDRVTDEQYF.

The V gene is TRBV7-2, the J gene TRBJ1-3; no definite D call. Per germline, CDR1 SGHTA and CDR2 FQGNSA. V gave up 7 bases and J gave up 2 bases, with 9 bases separating them. CDR3 size: 13 residues. CDR3 sequence reads: CASTTVAGNTIYF. CDR3 bases: TGTGCCAGCACCACCGTAGCTGGAAACACCATATATTTT.

The chain joins TRBV7-9 to TRBJ1-2; tentative D call: TRBD1 (5 bases). CDR1 and CDR2 from the germline V gene are SEHNR and FQNEAQ (reference sequence). There are 15 residues in the CDR3. The ends were cut back, 6 bases at V and 5 bases at J, with 19 bases in the middle. The CDR3 loop reads CASSSDTQSMYGYTF. The CDR3 DNA reads as TGTGCCAGCAGTTCGGACACCCAGAGTATGTATGGCTACACCTTC. Full variable domain (remainder filled in from reference TRBV7-9 and TRBJ1-2): DTGVSQNPRHKITKRGQNVTFRCDPISEHNRLYWYRQTLGQGPEFLTYFQNEAQLEKSRLLSDRFSAERPKGSFSTLEIQRTEQGDSAMYLCASSSDTQSMYGYTFGSGTRLTVV.

The chain is built from TRBV7-8 and TRBJ1-2, with 12 positions matching TRBD1. The germline V gene has CDR1 SGHVS and CDR2 FQNEAQ. The CDR3 contains 16 residues. The V and J ends lost 5 bases and 3 bases, in that order; junction bases with no gene match: 7. The CDR3 nucleotides read TGTGCCAGCAGCAAAAGGGACAGGGGGCGCGACTATGGCTACACCTTC. This gives the protein CASSKRDRGRDYGYTF. The full variable domain, rest sourced from reference TRBV7-8 and TRBJ1-2, is GAGVSQSPRYKVAKRGQDVALRCDPISGHVSLFWYQQALGQGPEFLTYFQNEAQLDKSGLPSDRFFAERPEGSVSTLKIQRTQQEDSAVYLCASSKRDRGRDYGYTFGSGTRLTVV.

Only one count was recorded for this clone. The chain combines TRBV6-4 with TRBJ2-1; 7 bases line up with TRBD2. J lost 5 bases, V lost 3 bases, and 7 bases had no gene match. Germline V CDR1 and CDR2: MRHNA, SNTAGT. The CDR3 consists of 15 residues. The CDR3 here is CASSEKPSGNNEQFF. The CDR3 DNA reads TGTGCCAGCAGTGAAAAGCCTAGCGGAAACAATGAGCAGTTCTTC.